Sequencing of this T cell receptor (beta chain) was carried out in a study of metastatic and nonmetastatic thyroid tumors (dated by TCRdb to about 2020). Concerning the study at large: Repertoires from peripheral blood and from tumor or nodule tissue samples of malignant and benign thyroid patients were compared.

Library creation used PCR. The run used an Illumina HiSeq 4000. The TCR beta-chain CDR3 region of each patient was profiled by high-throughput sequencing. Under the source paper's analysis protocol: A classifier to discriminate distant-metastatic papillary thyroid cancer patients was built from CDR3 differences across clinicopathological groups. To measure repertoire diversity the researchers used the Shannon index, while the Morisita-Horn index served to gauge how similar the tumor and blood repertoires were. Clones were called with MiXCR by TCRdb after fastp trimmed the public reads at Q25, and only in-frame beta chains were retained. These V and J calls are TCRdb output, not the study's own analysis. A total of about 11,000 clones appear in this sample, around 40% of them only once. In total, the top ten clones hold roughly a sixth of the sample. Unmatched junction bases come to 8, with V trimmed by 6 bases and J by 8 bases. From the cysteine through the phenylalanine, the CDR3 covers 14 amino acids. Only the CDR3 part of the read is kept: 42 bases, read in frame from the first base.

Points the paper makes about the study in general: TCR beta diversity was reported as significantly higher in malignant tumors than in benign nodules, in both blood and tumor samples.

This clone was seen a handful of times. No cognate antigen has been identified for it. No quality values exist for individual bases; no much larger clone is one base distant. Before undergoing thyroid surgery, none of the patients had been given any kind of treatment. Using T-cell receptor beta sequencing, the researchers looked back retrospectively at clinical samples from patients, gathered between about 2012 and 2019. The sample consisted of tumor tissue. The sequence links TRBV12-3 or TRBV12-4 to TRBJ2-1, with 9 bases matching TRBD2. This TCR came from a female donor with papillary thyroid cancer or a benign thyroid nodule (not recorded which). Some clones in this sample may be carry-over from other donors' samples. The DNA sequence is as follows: TGTGCCAGCAGACCCGGGACTAGCTCCGATGAGCAGTTCTTC. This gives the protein CASRPGTSSDEQFF.